The sequence of this T cell receptor (beta chain) was determined in a study of shared clonotypes between healthy human individuals. Looking at the study overall: Sampling drew on donors who were a couple of women and three men aged 18 to 49.

Trimming shortened V by 6 bases and J by 7 bases, and 19 bases separated the two germline ends. This CDR3 contains 15 residues. Germline V lookup: CDR1 MDHEN, CDR2 SYDVKM. Notes on this clone: Its antigen is unknown.

Assay used: immunoSEQ multiplex PCR; TCRdb lists only in-frame clones, some missing. Here the sample spans nearly 750,000 clones, over 60% being singletons. Study-wide findings and caveats: The authors expected sequencing depth to affect clonotype sharing among donors. In general, naive subsets displayed greater estimated richness than memory subsets did.

The sequence came from a woman aged 25-40 years in good health. The chain recombines TRBV28 with TRBJ1-5; a possible D gene is TRBD1 (5 bases). Source material: memory CD4+ T cells sorted from blood. Indicated subset: CD45RA-negative fraction. CDR3 sequence reads: CASSPPGHIIQPQHF. CDR3 DNA sequence: TGTGCCAGCAGCCCCCCAGGGCACATAATACAGCCCCAGCATTTT.